This entry lists 14 T cell receptor beta chains sequenced from one sample in a study of cytotoxic CD8 clonotypes in ibrutinib-treated CLL (dated by TCRdb to about 2021). The library was prepared using the immunoSEQ multiplex PCR assay. The source is immuneACCESS, and TCRdb retained only in-frame sequences with V and J called. Part of the clones is not carried over; for the studies checked, unresolved V genes explain less than half of this, and the remainder is unexplained. The sample table shows hundreds of thousands of clones, and roughly 71% are seen once. The top ten clones comprise 5% to 6.5% of the sample. The input for sequencing was PBMCs, taken after 36 months of ibrutinib treatment. These receptors were collected from a human donor with chronic lymphocytic leukemia.

The chain links TRBV9 to TRBJ1-1; D call uncertain. Deletions cut 0 bases from V and 4 bases from J, with 10 bases between. CDR3 length: 14 residues. Looked up from germline, CDR1 is SGDLS and CDR2 is YYNGEE. CDR3 DNA sequence: TGTGCCAGCAGCGTAGAGGGATTGGGCACTGAAGCTTTCTTT. This sequence encodes CASSVEGLGTEAFF.

This chain uses TRBV6-5 with TRBJ2-7; 11 nucleotides agree with TRBD1. Germline-derived CDR1 and CDR2 are MNHEY and SVGAGI. There are 13 residues in the CDR3. Losses at the gene ends were 11 bases for V and 4 bases for J; bases not matched to a gene: 7. The CDR3 loop is CAVPGQGGYEQYF. The DNA for the CDR3 is TGTGCCGTACCGGGACAGGGGGGGTACGAGCAGTACTTC.

This clone was counted a single time. The rearrangement uses TRBV4-1 and TRBJ2-1, with 14 bases matching TRBD2. The length of the CDR3 is 19 residues. Germline assignment: CDR1 MGHRA and CDR2 YSYEKL. Losses at the gene ends were 2 bases for V and 2 bases for J; bases not matched to a gene: 8. This CDR3 reads CASSQSKGLAGETYNEQFF. The CDR3 coding sequence is TGCGCCAGCAGCCAATCCAAGGGACTAGCGGGAGAAACCTACAATGAGCAGTTCTTC.

This clone was detected a few times. This chain links TRBV7-2 with TRBJ2-3, with D unresolved. V gave up 8 bases and J gave up 2 bases, with 8 bases separating them. Germline V gene lookup returns CDR1 SGHTA and CDR2 FQGNSA. The CDR3 sequence is 12 residues long. The CDR3: CASLRDTDTQYF. The CDR3 bases are TGTGCCAGCCTACGTGACACAGATACGCAGTATTTT.

This clone was recorded once. The chain recombines TRBV2 with TRBJ2-1, with 13 bases identical to TRBD2. Looked up from germline, CDR1 is SNHLY and CDR2 is FYNNEI. The CDR3 has 16 amino acids. Losses at the gene ends were 6 bases for V and 4 bases for J; bases not matched to a gene: 6. The CDR3 region is CASSVTSGGSYNEQFF. The CDR3 DNA is TGTGCCAGCAGCGTGACTAGCGGGGGGTCTTACAATGAGCAGTTCTTC.

The chain joins TRBV25-1 to TRBJ2-7, with a tentative D call TRBD2 (6 bases). Germline CDR1 MGHDK, CDR2 SYGVNS. This CDR3 has 13 amino acids. V shed 8 bases and J shed 7 bases, with 18 bases lying between them. The CDR3 region is CASLGGPLDEQYF. The DNA of the CDR3 is TGTGCCAGCCTCGGGGGACCTCTTGATGAGCAGTACTTC.

This clone showed up just a few times. The chain employs TRBV4-1 and TRBJ1-1; no firm D call. V was cut by 4 bases and J by 4 bases, with 13 bases left in between. The length of the CDR3 is 14 residues. Looked up from germline, CDR1 is MGHRA and CDR2 is YSYEKL. In nucleotides, the CDR3 is TGCGCCAGCAGCCCCAAGCGGTTTGGCACTGAAGCTTTCTTT. Its protein is CASSPKRFGTEAFF.

The chain employs TRBV5-1 and TRBJ2-5, with a weak D call TRBD2 (6 bases). Per the germline V gene, CDR1 is SGHRS and CDR2 is YFSETQ. Trimming removed 5 bases at V and 1 base at J, with 15 bases between. This CDR3 comprises 15 residues. This CDR3 is CASSFTGATQETQYF. CDR3 bases: TGCGCCAGCAGTTTTACGGGAGCGACCCAAGAGACCCAGTACTTC.

This clone was seen more than once but under ten times. CDR3 sequence reads: CASSRTGREGYEQYF. In DNA form, the CDR3 reads TGTGCCAGCAGCAGAACAGGGCGCGAAGGGTACGAGCAGTACTTC. This chain connects TRBV11-2 to TRBJ2-7; weak D call: TRBD1 (6 bases). CDR3 length: 15 residues. The germline CDR1 and CDR2 sequences are SGHAT and FQNNGV. Trimming cost V 5 bases and J 4 bases, with 18 bases left between them.

The chain has TRBV5-1 and TRBJ2-6, with TRBD1 identical over 7 bases. V dropped 5 bases and J dropped 0; count of bases not matched to a gene: 8. The CDR3 has 17 residues. Germline loops: CDR1 SGHRS, CDR2 YFSETQ. The CDR3 bases are TGCGCCAGCAGTGCGACAGGGACGGTCTCTGGGGCCAACGTCCTGACTTTC. Protein product: CASSATGTVSGANVLTF.

This chain links TRBV6-1 with TRBJ1-5; no clear D gene. Trimming pared 5 bases from V and 6 bases from J, leaving 14 bases between. Per the germline V gene, CDR1 is MNHNS and CDR2 is SASEGT. The CDR3 runs 14 residues. The CDR3: CASSNLGGVQPQHF. DNA for the CDR3: TGTGCCAGCAGTAACCTCGGTGGGGTTCAGCCCCAGCATTTT.

This rearrangement joins TRBV18 to TRBJ2-5; D is unclear. The V and J ends lost 2 bases and 6 bases respectively, with 4 bases between them. CDR1 is KGHSH, CDR2 LQKENI, per germline. The CDR3 loop spans 11 amino acids. CDR3: CASSPGKTQYF. In DNA form, the CDR3 reads TGTGCCAGCTCACCAGGTAAGACCCAGTACTTC.

The chain has TRBV4-1 and TRBJ2-7; tentative D call: TRBD1 (7 bases). CDR1 and CDR2 from the germline V gene are MGHRA and YSYEKL. CDR3 length: 15 residues. V was shortened by 3 bases and J by 2 bases, with 14 bases between the two germline ends. DNA of the CDR3: TGCGCCAGCAGCCAGAGGCAGGGGGGCGCCTACGAGCAGTACTTC. It encodes CASSQRQGGAYEQYF.

The genes are TRBV28 and TRBJ2-1; D is ambiguous. The V end was cut by 5 bases, the J end by 4 bases, with 3 bases between. From germline, CDR1 is MDHEN and CDR2 SYDVKM. There are 11 residues in the CDR3. For the CDR3, the DNA is TGTGCCAGCAGTGAGTACAATGAGCAGTTCTTC. This gives the protein CASSEYNEQFF.